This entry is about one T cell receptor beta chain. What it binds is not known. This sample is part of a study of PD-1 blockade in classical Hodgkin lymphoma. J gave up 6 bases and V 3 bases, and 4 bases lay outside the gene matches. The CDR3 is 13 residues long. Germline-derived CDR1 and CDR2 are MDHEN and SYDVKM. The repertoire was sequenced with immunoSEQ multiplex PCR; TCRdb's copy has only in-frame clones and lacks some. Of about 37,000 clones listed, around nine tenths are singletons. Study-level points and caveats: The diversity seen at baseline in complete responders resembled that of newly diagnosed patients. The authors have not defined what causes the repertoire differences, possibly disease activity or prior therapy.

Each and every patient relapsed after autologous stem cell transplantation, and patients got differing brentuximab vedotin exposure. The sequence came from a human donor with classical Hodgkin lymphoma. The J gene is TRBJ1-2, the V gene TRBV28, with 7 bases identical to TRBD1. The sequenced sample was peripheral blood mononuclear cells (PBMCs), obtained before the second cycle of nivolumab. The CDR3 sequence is CASSFVQGDGYTF. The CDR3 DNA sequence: TGTGCCAGCAGTTTCGTCCAGGGGGATGGCTACACCTTC.